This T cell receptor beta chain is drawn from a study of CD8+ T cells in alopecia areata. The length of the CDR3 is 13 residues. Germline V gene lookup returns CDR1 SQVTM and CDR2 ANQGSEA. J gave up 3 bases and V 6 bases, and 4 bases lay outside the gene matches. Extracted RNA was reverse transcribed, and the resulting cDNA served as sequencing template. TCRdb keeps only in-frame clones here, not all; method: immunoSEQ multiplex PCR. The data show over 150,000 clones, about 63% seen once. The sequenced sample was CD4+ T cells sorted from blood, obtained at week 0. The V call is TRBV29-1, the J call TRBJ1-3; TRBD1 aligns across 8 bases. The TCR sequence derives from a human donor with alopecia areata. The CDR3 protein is CSVGQGGGNTIYF. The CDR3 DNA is TGCAGCGTCGGACAGGGTGGTGGAAACACCATATATTTT.